This T cell receptor (beta chain) was recorded in a study of shared clonotypes between healthy human individuals. As for the study in general: Plates per donor: three CD4 naive, three CD4 memory, two CD8 naive, one CD8 memory.

Method: immunoSEQ multiplex PCR; TCRdb's copy keeps in-frame clones and lacks some. The sample yields about 1.1 million clones, approximately 80% seen once. A CD45RA+ naive subset and a CD45RA-negative memory subset were split from CD4+ cells. The CDR3 is 16 residues long. V dropped 7 bases and J dropped 1; count of bases not matched to a gene: 8. In germline, CDR1 is MNHEY, CDR2 SMNVEV (reference sequence). The chain carries TRBV27 and TRBJ2-3; the match to TRBD2 covers 10 bases. This clonotype originated in a man between 18 and 35 years old in good health. Some clones in this sample may be carry-over from other donors' samples. Sequencing was performed on memory CD4+ T cells from PBMCs. The subset is: CD45RA-negative fraction. CDR3 nucleotide sequence: TGTGCCAGCAAGCGGGGGGGCAGCTGGGGCACAGATACGCAGTATTTT. Its protein product is CASKRGGSWGTDTQYF.